One and the same sample provided the 13 T cell receptor beta chains below, sequenced in a study of shared clonotypes between healthy human individuals. Assay: immunoSEQ multiplex PCR; the TCRdb copy retains only in-frame clones and omits some. The sample consists of some 2,100,000 clones, about 93% of them appearing once. CD45RO-negative, CCR7-selected cells formed the naive CD8 fraction, which excluded terminally differentiated effector memory CD45RA+ cells. Material: naive CD8+ T cells from PBMCs. The receptors derive from a man aged 18 to 30 in good health. Some clones in this sample may be carry-over from other donors' samples.

Details on this clone: One end of the junction is discordant with germline, which a read error may explain. The chain joins TRBV2 to TRBJ2-7; D perhaps matches TRBD2 (5 bases). The CDR3 totals 8 residues. Germline CDR1 SNHLY, CDR2 FYNNEI. CDR3 coding DNA: TGTGCCCTAGGCCCGGGGAACTTC. Its translation is CALGPGNF.

This clone was counted a single time. This rearrangement joins TRBV7-9 to TRBJ2-3, with D perhaps matching TRBD1 (6 bases). V gave up 4 bases and J gave up 5 bases, with 16 bases separating them. This CDR3 contains 15 residues. The germline CDR1 and CDR2 sequences are SEHNR and FQNEAQ (reference sequence). CDR3 sequence: CASSSPGHLLDTQYF. DNA of the CDR3: TGTGCCAGCAGCTCTCCGGGACACTTACTAGATACGCAGTATTTT.

For this clone: Other nucleotide sequences in the sample specify the same CDR3. The rearrangement uses TRBV27 and TRBJ2-7; TRBD1 matches 8 bases. This CDR3 region has 13 residues. Germline lookup yields CDR1 MNHEY and CDR2 SMNVEV (reference sequence). The trim removed 6 bases at V and 3 bases at J, leaving 4 bases unmatched. The CDR3: CASRGTGGYEQYF. For the CDR3, the DNA is TGTGCCAGCAGAGGCACAGGGGGCTACGAGCAGTACTTC.

The chain couples TRBV6-5 to TRBJ1-3, with D uncertain. Germline values: CDR1 MNHEY, CDR2 SVGAGI. V lost 5 bases and J lost 4, with 12 bases in between. The CDR3 is made up of 14 amino acids. The CDR3 sequence: CASSVAGIGNTIYF. DNA of the CDR3: TGTGCCAGCAGTGTTGCGGGAATCGGAAACACCATATATTTT.

This clone was observed once. This sequence joins TRBV27 and TRBJ1-5; D perhaps matches TRBD1 (6 bases). Germline lookup yields CDR1 MNHEY and CDR2 SMNVEV (reference sequence). V was shortened by 5 bases and J by 1 base, with 18 bases between the two germline ends. CDR3 length: 17 amino acids. CDR3 region: CASSNLGASGSNQPQHF. As DNA, the CDR3 is TGTGCCAGCAGTAACCTGGGGGCGTCGGGGAGCAATCAGCCCCAGCATTTT.

This chain's CDR3 is CASSLYPDGDQPQHF. CDR3 bases: TGCGCCAGCAGCCTCTACCCGGACGGGGATCAGCCCCAGCATTTT. The gene calls are TRBV4-3 and TRBJ1-5, with no clear D. Germline CDR1 and CDR2: LGHNA and YSLEER. CDR3 length: 15 residues. V was trimmed by 4 bases and J by 5 bases, leaving 15 bases between them.

The chain couples TRBV18 to TRBJ2-5, with D possibly matching TRBD1 (6 bases). Deletions cut 6 bases from V and 4 bases from J, with 18 bases between. Per germline, CDR1 KGHSH and CDR2 LQKENI. CDR3 length equals 15 residues. CDR3 loop: CASSPTNGGAETQYF. For the CDR3, the DNA is TGTGCCAGCTCGCCGACAAATGGGGGCGCAGAGACCCAGTACTTC.

The chain is built from TRBV27 and TRBJ2-7; 8 bases agree with TRBD1. V lost 3 bases and J lost 1; bases outside the gene matches: 8. The CDR3 covers 16 residues. In germline, CDR1 is MNHEY, CDR2 SMNVEV (reference sequence). The CDR3 nucleotides read TGTGCCAGCAGTTTCTCTCTGGGACAGGTATCCTACGAGCAGTACTTC. Translation: CASSFSLGQVSYEQYF.

A word on this clone: The same CDR3 can be traced to other DNA sequences in this sample. This chain links TRBV2 with TRBJ2-7; TRBD1 agrees at 8 bases. Germline trimming cut 3 bases from V and 2 bases from J; bases unmatched to any gene: 3. Germline lookup yields CDR1 SNHLY and CDR2 FYNNEI. The CDR3 totals 14 residues. Written as DNA, the CDR3 is TGTGCCAGCAGTGAGACAGGGGTGGCCTACGAGCAGTACTTC. Amino acid sequence: CASSETGVAYEQYF. Full variable domain (remainder filled in from reference TRBV2 and TRBJ2-7): EPEVTQTPSHQVTQMGQEVILRCVPISNHLYFYWYRQILGQKVEFLVSFYNNEISEKSEIFDDQFSVERPDGSNFTLKIRSTKLEDSAMYFCASSETGVAYEQYFGPGTRLTVT.

The rearrangement uses TRBV14 and TRBJ1-4; D is undetermined. Germline CDR1 is SGHDN and CDR2 is FVKESK. Deletions cut 2 bases from V and 7 bases from J, with 11 bases between. The CDR3 spans 14 residues. The CDR3 sequence is CASSQPGWAEKLFF. In DNA, the CDR3 is TGTGCCAGCAGCCAACCCGGCTGGGCTGAAAAACTGTTTTTT.

This clone has a single count. This chain joins TRBV19 and TRBJ2-1, with no clear D. With 1 base removed from V and 5 bases from J, the gap between germline ends came to 6 bases. CDR1 and CDR2 from the germline V gene are LNHDA and SQIVND (reference sequence). The CDR3 covers 13 residues. CDR3 DNA: TGTGCCAGTAGTATAGCCCCGGACAATGAGCAGTTCTTC. This translates into CASSIAPDNEQFF.

This clone was counted a single time. V gene TRBV28 combines with J gene TRBJ1-5; no reliable D call. The V gene's germline CDR1 is MDHEN and CDR2 SYDVKM. This CDR3 contains 17 residues. Trimming left V 3 bases short and J 1 base short, with 16 bases between. The CDR3 DNA sequence: TGTGCCAGCAGTTTTCACACCGTCGGTTTCAGCAATCAGCCCCAGCATTTT. The encoded protein is CASSFHTVGFSNQPQHF.

The chain carries TRBV5-1 and TRBJ1-1; unclear D gene. CDR1 is SGHRS, CDR2 YFSETQ, per germline. The V and J ends lost 7 bases and 4 bases respectively, with 14 bases between them. CDR3 length equals 13 residues. The CDR3 nucleotides are TGCGCCAGCCGCCTTTCGGAGACCACTGAAGCTTTCTTT. Encoded protein: CASRLSETTEAFF.